These 5 T cell receptor beta chains came from one sample sequenced in a study of glioma-infiltrating T cells after dendritic cell vaccination. Time point of the sample: after dendritic cell vaccination, including at tumor progression/relapse. The assay was immunoSEQ multiplex PCR, and TCRdb's table has in-frame clones only and misses some. The repertoire includes about 50,000 clones, 89% of them detected once, and around 5% sits in the top ten. This material consisted of blood, taken after dendritic cell vaccination. The receptors here all came from a human donor with glioblastoma.

The chain recombines TRBV19 with TRBJ2-7, with 8 bases identical to TRBD2. Germline values: CDR1 LNHDA, CDR2 SQIVND (reference sequence). This CDR3 is 17 amino acids long. J lost 3 bases, V lost 7 bases, and 17 bases had no gene match. This CDR3 is CASMGLWPGTSFYEQYF. DNA of the CDR3: TGTGCCAGTATGGGACTCTGGCCCGGGACTAGTTTCTACGAGCAGTACTTC.

The V call is TRBV5-1, the J call TRBJ2-3; 11 bases are a match to TRBD2. Germline V gene sequence: CDR1 SGHRS, CDR2 YFSETQ. The CDR3 extends over 16 amino acids. With 4 bases clipped from V and 4 bases from J, the junction kept 8 bases outside the gene matches. The CDR3 loop is CASSVLAGANADTQYF. The DNA for the CDR3 is TGCGCCAGCAGCGTACTAGCGGGAGCCAACGCAGATACGCAGTATTTT.

The genes are TRBV19 and TRBJ1-1; 9 bases agree with TRBD1. The CDR3 is made up of 14 amino acids. The germline CDR1 and CDR2 sequences are LNHDA and SQIVND (reference sequence). V shed 5 bases and J 5 bases; nucleotides not matched to a gene: 6. Written as DNA, the CDR3 is TGTGCCAGTAGTTTGGGACAGGGAGGGACTGAAGCTTTCTTT. As protein: CASSLGQGGTEAFF.

The chain carries TRBV18 and TRBJ1-2; no clear D gene. Per germline, CDR1 KGHSH and CDR2 LQKENI. The CDR3 loop spans 15 amino acids. Trimming shortened V by 3 bases and J by 4 bases, and 15 bases separated the two germline ends. In DNA form, the CDR3 reads TGTGCCAGCTCACCGTCGACTCCGGTGGGCTATGGCTACACCTTC. Its translation is CASSPSTPVGYGYTF.

V and J are TRBV29-1 and TRBJ1-2; 8 bases line up with TRBD1. CDR1 and CDR2 (germline): SQVTM, ANQGSEA. The length of the CDR3 is 14 residues. Trimming cost V 2 bases and J 5 bases; bases outside gene matches: 7. The CDR3 DNA reads as TGCAGCGTTGAACGCCAGGGGGCGGTTTATGGCTACACCTTC. Translating it yields CSVERQGAVYGYTF.